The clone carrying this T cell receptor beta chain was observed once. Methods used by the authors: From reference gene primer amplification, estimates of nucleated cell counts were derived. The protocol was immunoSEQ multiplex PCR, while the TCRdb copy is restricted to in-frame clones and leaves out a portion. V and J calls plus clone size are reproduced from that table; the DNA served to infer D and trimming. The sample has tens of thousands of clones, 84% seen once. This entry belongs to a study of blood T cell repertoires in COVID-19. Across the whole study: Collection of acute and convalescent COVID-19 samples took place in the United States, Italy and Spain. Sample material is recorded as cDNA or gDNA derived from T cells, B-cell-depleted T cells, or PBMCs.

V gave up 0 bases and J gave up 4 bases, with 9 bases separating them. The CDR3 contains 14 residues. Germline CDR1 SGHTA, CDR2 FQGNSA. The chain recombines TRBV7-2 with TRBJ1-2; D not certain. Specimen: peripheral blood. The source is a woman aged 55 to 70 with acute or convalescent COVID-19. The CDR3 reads CASSLASGPYGYTF. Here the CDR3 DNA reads TGTGCCAGCAGCTTAGCATCAGGTCCCTATGGCTACACCTTC.